This T cell receptor beta chain was sequenced during a study of cytotoxic CD8 clonotypes in ibrutinib-treated CLL. V was cut by 8 bases and J by 1 base, with 9 bases left in between. Germline CDR1 reads LGHNA; CDR2 reads YNFKEQ. The CDR3 totals 13 residues. With sequencing, the targeted depth ranged from 1 in 200,000 to 1 in 1 million T cells. Clones were read by immunoSEQ multiplex PCR, and TCRdb kept only the in-frame ones, dropping some. This sample has 110,000 to 150,000 clones, with about 72% found just once. Regarding the study as a whole: Clonality rose at ibrutinib response and fell back toward baseline at progression.

In its sample, this clone was seen a few times. The target antigen is unknown. The sequence was collected from a human donor with chronic lymphocytic leukemia. The rearrangement links TRBV4-2 to TRBJ1-3, with D possibly TRBD1 on 5 matching bases. Sequences were derived from PBMCs, sampled after 12 months of ibrutinib treatment. The CDR3 nucleotides are TGTGCCAGCGGGGGTGATTCTGGAAACACCATATATTTT. Translated: CASGGDSGNTIYF.